This TCR beta chain is drawn from a study of cytomegalovirus exposure and HLA in healthy donors. Study-wide context: A preliminary data release comprised roughly 80 million unique TCRs obtained from HLA-typed donors. Study-level findings and limits: From TCR beta sequences, most subjects' HLA-A and HLA-B alleles were reportedly predicted accurately.

Trimming pared 4 bases from V and 4 bases from J, leaving 7 bases between. In germline, CDR1 is DFQATT, CDR2 SNEGSKA (reference sequence). The CDR3 has 11 residues. A remark on this clone: Its specificity is not known.

The PCR ran on 60 Vbeta and 13 Jbeta primers. Profiling relied on immunoSEQ multiplex PCR, and the TCRdb table lists in-frame clones only, not all of them. Counted here are some 200,000 clones, about 85% occurring once; the ten biggest clones make up less than 4.5%. The specimen was PBMCs. The clonotype comes from a man aged 45-60 years in good health and CMV-seronegative. J is TRBJ1-2 and V is TRBV20-1, with no clear D. The CDR3 protein is CSAKPFYGYTF. The CDR3, as DNA: TGCAGTGCTAAGCCCTTCTATGGCTACACCTTC.